The clone carrying this T cell receptor beta chain has just a few counts. What it binds is unknown. The sample originates from a study of response to subunit inactivated influenza vaccine. Whole-study findings and limits: Authors suggested each seasonal flu vaccination may recruit only limited numbers of new T cells.

The CDR3 has 14 residues. Trimming at V came to 1 base and at J to 3 bases, leaving 2 bases not matched to a gene. CDR1 and CDR2 from the germline V gene are DFQATT and SNEGSKA (reference sequence). In TCRdb, the RT-PCR reads were re-called with MiXCR into one record per CDR3 protein. The table has about half a million distinct CDR3 sequences, over 25% seen once. This sequence originates from a man aged 45-65 years who received an inactivated influenza vaccine. The sample here was CD4+ T cells sorted from PBMCs, taken about 5 days after vaccination. V is TRBV20-1 and J is TRBJ2-3, with TRBD1 matching over 9 bases. The CDR3 nucleotides are TGCAGTGCTAGAGGGGACAGGGTTACAGATACGCAGTATTTT. Its translation: CSARGDRVTDTQYF.